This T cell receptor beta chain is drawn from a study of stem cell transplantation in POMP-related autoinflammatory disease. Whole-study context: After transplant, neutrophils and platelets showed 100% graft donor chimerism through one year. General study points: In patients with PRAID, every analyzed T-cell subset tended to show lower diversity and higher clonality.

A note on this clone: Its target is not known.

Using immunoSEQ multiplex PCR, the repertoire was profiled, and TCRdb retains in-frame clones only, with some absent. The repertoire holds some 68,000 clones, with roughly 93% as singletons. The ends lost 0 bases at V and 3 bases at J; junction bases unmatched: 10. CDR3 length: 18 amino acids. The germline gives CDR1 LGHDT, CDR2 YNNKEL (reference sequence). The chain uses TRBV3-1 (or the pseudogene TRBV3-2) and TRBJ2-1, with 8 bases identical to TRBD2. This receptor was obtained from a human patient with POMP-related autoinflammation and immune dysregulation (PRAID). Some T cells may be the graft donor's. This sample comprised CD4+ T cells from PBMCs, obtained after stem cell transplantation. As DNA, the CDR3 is TGTGCCAGCAGCCAAGATCTCTTAGGGGCGGGGGGCTACAATGAGCAGTTCTTC. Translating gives CASSQDLLGAGGYNEQFF.